The T cell receptor (beta chain) described here comes from a study of T cell repertoires in cytomegalovirus infection (dated by TCRdb to about 2019). A note on the overall study: The HLA type of each donor mattered for the analysis, because public TCR beta signatures pointed to carriage of CMV infection along with the matching HLA type. The paper as a whole reports these results and caveats: Cumulative frequency of public TCR beta family members discriminated carriers of CMV infection plus the relevant HLA type in this cohort and an independent approximately 340-donor cohort. The ex vivo response was dominated by HLA-C-restricted CMV-specific TCR beta clonotypes, which also provided the single most frequent clonotype in two of eight donors.

Comment on this clonotype: The antigen it recognizes is unknown. Per-base quality was not reported, and no clone a single base away is much larger than it.

The run used an Illumina HiSeq 1500. TCRdb redid the processing of the public reads, applying fastp at Q25 and MiXCR, and retained in-frame beta chains. When rows share a CDR3 protein, they turn into one entry using the most common DNA and genes. The sample includes 200,000 or so distinct CDR3 sequences, with 28% observed a single time. The biggest ten clones account for about 28% of the sample. The source material was PBMCs. This clonotype originated in a human donor in good health (CMV status not recorded). Some clones in this sample may be carry-over from other donors' samples.

The CDR3 protein: CASSRGAYNEQFF. The nucleotide sequence is TGTGCCAGCAGCAGGGGGGCTTACAATGAGCAGTTCTTC. The chain uses TRBV5-6 and TRBJ2-1; the D call is possibly TRBD1 or TRBD2, each sharing 6 bases. V and J are truncated by 4 bases and 4 bases respectively, leaving an intervening sequence of 9 bases. Measured from the cysteine to the phenylalanine, the CDR3 is 13 residues long. Solely the CDR3 DNA is kept, with 39 bases framed from the first base. CDR1 and CDR2, per the germline V gene, are SGHDT and YYEEEE. Extended through the reference TRBV5-6 and TRBJ2-1 proteins, this CDR3 yields the full variable domain: DAGVTQSPTHLIKTRGQQVTLRCSPKSGHDTVSWYQQALGQGPQFIFQYYEEEERQRGNFPDRFSGHQFPNYSSELNVNALLLGDSALYLCASSRGAYNEQFFGPGTRLTVL.